One and the same sample provided the 25 T cell receptor beta chains below, sequenced in a study of T-cell memory formation after mild COVID-19. TCRdb independently ran MiXCR on the 5' RACE reads; one entry per CDR3 protein. This table has a few hundred thousand distinct CDR3 sequences, about 23% appearing once. Material: PBMCs or a T cell subset sorted from them (not recorded which). All receptors come from an adult woman who had mild COVID-19 (a few samples of this study predate the infection). Cell type and time point are not known.

This clonotype appeared a few times. The rearrangement uses TRBV7-8 and TRBJ2-3, with D possibly being TRBD1 or TRBD2 (6 bases each). CDR3 length: 15 amino acids. Germline assignment: CDR1 SGHVS and CDR2 FQNEAQ. V lost 4 bases and J lost 6, with 17 bases in between. CDR3: CASSSPGGEYDTQYF. The CDR3 bases are TGTGCCAGCAGCTCCCCCGGGGGCGAATACGATACGCAGTATTTT.

This clonotype was seen more than once but under ten times. The chain is built from TRBV7-3 and TRBJ2-1; D could derive from TRBD1 or TRBD2 (5 bases each). CDR1 and CDR2 (germline): SGHTA, FQGTGA. CDR3 size: 15 residues. V was trimmed by 5 bases and J by 4 bases, leaving 15 bases between them. CDR3 loop: CASSRGASGYNEQFF. CDR3 sequence (DNA): TGTGCCAGCAGCCGAGGGGCCTCCGGGTACAATGAGCAGTTCTTC.

This clonotype was observed a handful of times. J is TRBJ2-4 and V is TRBV23-1; D tentatively fits TRBD1 or TRBD2 (5 bases each). TRBV23-1 is an ORF, with its function uncertain. This CDR3 spans 17 amino acids. V gave up 6 bases and J gave up 1 base, with 19 bases separating them. In DNA form, the CDR3 reads TGCGCCAGCAGCCCGCTTTGGCAGGGAGAGGCCAAAAACATTCAGTACTTC. It codes for CASSPLWQGEAKNIQYF.

The sample holds a few counts of this clonotype. This chain joins TRBV20-1 and TRBJ2-2; 8 bases map to TRBD1. V was pared by 1 base and J by 4 bases, with 5 bases of the junction left unmatched. CDR3 length: 15 amino acids. CDR1 and CDR2 from the germline V gene are DFQATT and SNEGSKA (reference sequence). Here the CDR3 reads CSARVRQGITGELFF. CDR3 coding DNA: TGCAGTGCTAGAGTCCGACAGGGGATCACCGGGGAGCTGTTTTTT.

This sequence joins TRBV4-1 and TRBJ2-5, with 7 bases identical to TRBD2. This CDR3 is 15 amino acids long. V shed 0 bases and J 7 bases; nucleotides not matched to a gene: 8. Per the germline V gene, CDR1 is MGHRA and CDR2 is YSYEKL. The CDR3 loop reads CASSQDLSSGGTQYF. The CDR3 bases are TGCGCCAGCAGCCAAGATCTTTCTAGCGGTGGGACCCAGTACTTC.

This clonotype was counted between two and nine times. The chain employs TRBV24-1 and TRBJ2-7; TRBD1 agrees at 7 bases. The germline V gene has CDR1 KGHDR and CDR2 SFDVKD. This CDR3 is built from 12 residues. The V and J ends lost 11 bases and 0 bases, in that order; junction bases with no gene match: 3. The CDR3 nucleotides are TGTGCCATCCGGGACAGCTCCTACGAGCAGTACTTC. Translating gives CAIRDSSYEQYF.

This clonotype appeared a few times. The chain recombines TRBV5-1 with TRBJ2-3; D gene uncertain. V lost 0 bases and J lost 1, with 9 bases in between. The CDR3 loop spans 15 amino acids. The germline V gene has CDR1 SGHRS and CDR2 YFSETQ. The CDR3 nucleotides are TGCGCCAGCAGCTTGGTGGGAAGCCGCACAGATACGCAGTATTTT. It codes for CASSLVGSRTDTQYF.

V usage is TRBV7-9 and J usage is TRBJ2-7; D may be TRBD2 (6 bases). CDR3 length: 15 amino acids. The V end was cut by 6 bases, the J end by 7 bases, with 22 bases between. Germline-derived CDR1 and CDR2 are SEHNR and FQNEAQ (reference sequence). The CDR3 region is CASSRRDSKVSEQYF. The CDR3 DNA sequence: TGTGCCAGCAGTCGCCGGGACTCCAAGGTTTCTGAGCAGTACTTC.

In its sample, this clonotype was seen many times. The chain recombines TRBV15 with TRBJ2-3; TRBD2 matches 10 bases. There are 14 residues in the CDR3. Germline values: CDR1 LNHNV, CDR2 YYDKDF (reference sequence). V dropped 8 bases and J dropped 13; count of bases not matched to a gene: 15. The DNA for the CDR3 is TGTGCCACCGCGGTAGCGGGAGGCCCCGGAACAAAGTATTTT. Translation: CATAVAGGPGTKYF.

This clonotype was observed a handful of times. V and J are TRBV5-4 and TRBJ2-2, with 9 bases fitting TRBD2. The ends lost 1 base at V and 5 bases at J; junction bases unmatched: 15. Per the germline V gene, CDR1 is SGHNT and CDR2 is YYREEE (reference sequence). The CDR3 contains 19 residues. The CDR3 DNA reads TGTGCCAGCAGCTTGCCCTCTCGCGGGAGGGCCGTGGGTACCGGGGAGCTGTTTTTT. Its protein is CASSLPSRGRAVGTGELFF.

This clonotype showed up just a few times. A read error may produce the germline difference seen at one junction end. The chain couples TRBV3-1 to TRBJ2-4; 7 bases agree with TRBD2. Germline V gene data show CDR1 as LGHDT and CDR2 as YNNKEL (reference sequence). There are 11 residues in the CDR3. The CDR3 DNA follows: TGTGCCAGCAGCCCAGCGGGACTTCAATACTTC. Translation: CASSPAGLQYF.

V is TRBV20-1 and J is TRBJ2-1; D might be TRBD1 (5 bases). This CDR3 has 14 amino acids. The ends were cut back, 4 bases at V and 10 bases at J, with 20 bases in the middle. Germline V gene data show CDR1 as DFQATT and CDR2 as SNEGSKA (reference sequence). Here the CDR3 DNA reads TGCAGTGCTATCCAGGGATATGGATACGGGGAGCAGTTCTTC. Its protein is CSAIQGYGYGEQFF.

The chain uses TRBV5-1 and TRBJ2-3; no clear D gene. The CDR3 runs to 14 residues. Trimming shortened V by 4 bases and J by 0 bases, and 9 bases separated the two germline ends. From germline, CDR1 is SGHRS and CDR2 YFSETQ. CDR3 DNA sequence: TGCGCCAGCAGCAATTCACAGAGCACAGATACGCAGTATTTT. It encodes CASSNSQSTDTQYF.

The chain couples TRBV27 to TRBJ2-7, with 7 positions matching TRBD1. Germline assignment: CDR1 MNHEY and CDR2 SMNVEV (reference sequence). The length of the CDR3 is 14 residues. The ends lost 4 bases at V and 6 bases at J; junction bases unmatched: 9. CDR3 in DNA: TGTGCCAGCAGTTCTTCCGACAGGGCGAGCGAGCAGTACTTC. Translating it yields CASSSSDRASEQYF.

There are a few counts of this clonotype. The gene calls are TRBV6-5 and TRBJ1-1; 9 bases agree with TRBD1. The V and J ends lost 6 bases and 3 bases, in that order; junction bases with no gene match: 5. The CDR3 consists of 14 residues. Germline V lookup: CDR1 MNHEY, CDR2 SVGAGI. The CDR3 DNA reads TGTGCCAGCAGATTCGACAGGGGGGACACTGAAGCTTTCTTT. The encoded protein is CASRFDRGDTEAFF.

This clonotype was detected only a few times. This rearrangement joins TRBV9 to TRBJ2-7, with D perhaps TRBD1 (6 bases). The germline V gene has CDR1 SGDLS and CDR2 YYNGEE. V was cut by 4 bases and J by 3 bases, with 17 bases left in between. This CDR3 comprises 15 residues. The chain's CDR3 is CASSPNSGTHYEQYF. The CDR3 bases are TGTGCCAGCAGCCCGAACTCCGGGACACACTACGAGCAGTACTTC.

The V call is TRBV5-1, the J call TRBJ1-5; maybe TRBD1 (6 bases). The CDR3 totals 15 residues. Per the germline V gene, CDR1 is SGHRS and CDR2 is YFSETQ. Between the trimmed V and J ends, which lost 1 base and 4 bases, there was a span of 12 bases. CDR3 loop: CASSLSGEGNQPQHF. As DNA, the CDR3 is TGCGCCAGCAGCTTGTCAGGGGAGGGGAATCAGCCCCAGCATTTT. Combining the CDR3 with reference TRBV5-1 and TRBJ1-5 gives the whole variable domain KAGVTQTPRYLIKTRGQQVTLSCSPISGHRSVSWYQQTPGQGLQFLFEYFSETQRNKGNFPGRFSGRQFSNSRSEMNVSTLELGDSALYLCASSLSGEGNQPQHFGDGTRLSIL.

This clonotype occurred a few times. This chain connects TRBV7-9 to TRBJ1-6; 9 nucleotides agree with TRBD1. Germline CDR1 and CDR2: SEHNR and FQNEAQ (reference sequence). J was trimmed by 10 bases and V by 5 bases; bases with no gene match: 21. The CDR3 is made up of 19 amino acids. The CDR3 DNA sequence: TGTGCCAGCAGCCTCTCCGCCGGACAGGGGAGGGTGGCCCGGTCACCCCTCCACTTT. It translates to CASSLSAGQGRVARSPLHF.

The chain couples TRBV6-2 or TRBV6-3 to TRBJ2-1; D is perhaps TRBD1 or TRBD2 (5 bases each). This CDR3 region has 13 residues. The V and J ends lost 6 bases and 5 bases respectively, with 11 bases between them. Per germline, CDR1 MNHEY and CDR2 SVGEGT. The CDR3 region is CASRLQGDNEQFF. Written as DNA, the CDR3 is TGTGCCAGCAGATTGCAGGGAGACAATGAGCAGTTCTTC.

The genes are TRBV20-1 and TRBJ2-4, with D unclear. This CDR3 has 11 residues. V lost 5 bases, J lost 8 bases, and 10 bases lay in between. The V gene's germline CDR1 is DFQATT and CDR2 SNEGSKA (reference sequence). Here the CDR3 DNA reads TGCAGTGCTCCGTTCCCGGACATTCAGTACTTC. It translates to CSAPFPDIQYF.

The chain carries TRBV27 and TRBJ2-1; D may be TRBD2 (5 bases). Germline CDR1 is MNHEY and CDR2 is SMNVEV (reference sequence). The CDR3 runs to 14 residues. Trimming pared 4 bases from V and 2 bases from J, leaving 9 bases between. CDR3 sequence: CASSSGYPYNEQFF. CDR3 DNA: TGTGCCAGCAGTTCGGGGTACCCCTACAATGAGCAGTTCTTC.

This sequence joins TRBV7-6 and TRBJ2-7; possibly TRBD2 for D (5 bases). V lost 2 bases to trimming and J lost 3 bases, with 11 bases between them. Germline lookup yields CDR1 SGHVS and CDR2 FNYEAQ. This CDR3 is 14 amino acids long. The CDR3 sequence: CASSLSGNDYEQYF. CDR3 DNA: TGTGCCAGCAGCTTATCGGGGAACGACTACGAGCAGTACTTC.

This clonotype was detected a few times. The gene calls are TRBV9 and TRBJ2-7; D possibly corresponds to TRBD1 (6 bases). The CDR3 length is 17 residues. The ends were cut back, 0 bases at V and 1 base at J, with 17 bases in the middle. Germline loops: CDR1 SGDLS, CDR2 YYNGEE. CDR3: CASSVGAGDKSSYEQYF. CDR3 DNA sequence: TGTGCCAGCAGCGTAGGTGCAGGGGACAAATCTTCCTACGAGCAGTACTTC.

This sequence joins TRBV27 and TRBJ1-2; 8 nucleotides line up with TRBD1. The CDR3 has 14 amino acids. Germline V CDR1 and CDR2: MNHEY, SMNVEV (reference sequence). V dropped 4 bases and J dropped 2; count of bases not matched to a gene: 3. The CDR3 loop is CASSWGTGNYGYTF. DNA of the CDR3: TGTGCCAGCAGTTGGGGGACAGGAAACTATGGCTACACCTTC.

The chain is built from TRBV6-1 and TRBJ2-7; D might be TRBD2 (5 bases). The CDR3 runs to 11 residues. Trimming took 9 bases from V and 6 from J, leaving 12 bases between them. Germline V gene data show CDR1 as MNHNS and CDR2 as SASEGT. CDR3 protein: CASRLSSEQYF. The CDR3 DNA reads TGTGCCAGTAGACTAAGCTCCGAGCAGTACTTC.